This TCR beta chain came from a study of OX40 agonist ivuxolimab in advanced cancers. The protocol was immunoSEQ multiplex PCR, while the TCRdb copy is restricted to in-frame clones and leaves out a portion. The sample lists 50,000 to 65,000 clones; approximately 86% were seen once. Trimming removed 7 bases from V and 0 bases from J; junction bases left unmatched: 6. Germline lookup yields CDR1 MGHDK and CDR2 SYGVNS. This CDR3 is built from 16 residues. The study, taken as a whole, reports: Among T cells, CD8+ cells averaged more expanded clones than CD4+ cells.

A remark on this clone: As yet, its antigen is unknown.

The chain recombines TRBV25-1 with TRBJ2-3; 11 bases are a match to TRBD2. This receptor was identified in an adult with an advanced solid tumor such as melanoma, head and neck, liver or kidney cancer. The sequences come from CD4+ or CD8+ T cells sorted from blood, collected in a trial of the OX40 agonist ivuxolimab. The CDR3 loop is CASTEGTSGSTDTQYF. The CDR3 coding sequence is TGTGCCAGCACCGAGGGGACTAGCGGTAGCACAGATACGCAGTATTTT. The full variable domain, in which reference TRBV25-1 and TRBJ2-3 provide the parts outside the CDR3, is EADIYQTPRYLVIGTGKKITLECSQTMGHDKMYWYQQDPGMELHLIHYSYGVNSTEKGDLSSESTVSRIRTEHFPLTLESARPSHTSQYLCASTEGTSGSTDTQYFGPGTRLTVL.